This T cell receptor beta chain stems from a study of blood T cell repertoires in COVID-19. Generated by immunoSEQ multiplex PCR, the TCRdb table keeps only in-frame clones and is missing some. The sample records around 250,000 clones, under 90% being singletons. From germline, CDR1 is SGHTA and CDR2 FQGTGA. This CDR3 is built from 15 residues. Trimming removed 5 bases from V and 7 bases from J; junction bases left unmatched: 10. The TCR sequence derives from a woman between 40 and 55 years old who had recovered from COVID-19. The chain employs TRBV7-3 and TRBJ2-1, with TRBD2 matching over 8 bases. Source material: peripheral blood. CDR3 in DNA: TGTGCCAGCAGCAAGGGGCTAGCGGGCTCGAATGAGCAGTTCTTC. Translating it yields CASSKGLAGSNEQFF. Combining the CDR3 with reference TRBV7-3 and TRBJ2-1 gives the whole variable domain GAGVSQTPSNKVTEKGKYVELRCDPISGHTALYWYRQSLGQGPEFLIYFQGTGAADDSGLPNDRFFAVRPEGSVSTLKIQRTERGDSAVYLCASSKGLAGSNEQFFGPGTRLTVL.